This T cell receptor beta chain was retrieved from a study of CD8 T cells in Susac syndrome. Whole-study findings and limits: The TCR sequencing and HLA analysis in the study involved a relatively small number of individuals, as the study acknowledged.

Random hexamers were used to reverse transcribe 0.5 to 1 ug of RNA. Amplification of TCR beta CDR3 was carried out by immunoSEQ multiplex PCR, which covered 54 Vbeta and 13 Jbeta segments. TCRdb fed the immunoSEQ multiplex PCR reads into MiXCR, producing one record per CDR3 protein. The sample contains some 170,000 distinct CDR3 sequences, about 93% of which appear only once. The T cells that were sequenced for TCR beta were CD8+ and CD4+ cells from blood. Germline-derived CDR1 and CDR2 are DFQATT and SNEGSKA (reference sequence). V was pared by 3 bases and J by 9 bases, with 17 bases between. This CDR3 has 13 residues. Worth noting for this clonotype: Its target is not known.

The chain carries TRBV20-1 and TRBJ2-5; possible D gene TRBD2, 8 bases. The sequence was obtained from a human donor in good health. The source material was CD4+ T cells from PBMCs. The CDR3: CSASTGTRGPQYF. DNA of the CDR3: TGCAGTGCTAGCACCGGGACTAGGGGGCCCCAGTACTTC.